This record covers a single T cell receptor beta chain. Its specific antigen is unknown. The sample holds no much larger clone one base away, and base qualities are not on file. Collaborating institutions collected whole blood in K2EDTA tubes following their own protocols. For TCRbeta analysis, collaborators shipped samples in one of three forms: frozen whole blood, isolated PBMCs, or DNA extracted from either of those sample types. The sample is drawn from a study of blood T cell repertoires in COVID-19 (dated by TCRdb to 2020 to 2021). Regarding the study in general: Samples from collaborators originated in the United States, Italy and Spain and spanned both the acute and convalescent phases of COVID-19. The prospective study material was composed of cDNA or gDNA derived from T cells, B-cell-depleted T cells, or PBMCs. The dataset comprised deeply sampled blood TCRbeta repertoires from subjects exposed to, actively infected with, or recovered from COVID-19. The repertoires were made available in a free public database intended to serve as a resource for research on the immune response to SARS-CoV-2. The samples were drawn from the first 160 participants of the ongoing ImmuneRACE study and from more than 1,000 subjects provided by 6 global collaborators. Sample metadata almost always included a de-identified subject ID, COVID-19 status, age in years and sex. Where available, HLA class I and class II types were obtained from metadata supplied by the sample provider rather than from assay-based typing.

The CDR3 sequence holds 14 residues, the cysteine and phenylalanine included. CDR3 DNA only is kept here, 42 bases in frame from base 1. The germline V gene (reference sequence) gives CDR1 as SSHAT and CDR2 as FNYEAQ. Overall results and qualifications from the work: How much clinical and demographic metadata was included differed by source and by participant, and the metadata was provided uncurated.

TCRbeta CDR3 regions were amplified from genomic DNA using the immunoSEQ Assay, a bias-controlled multiplex PCR. The study's own analysis went as follows. Nucleated cell counts per sample were estimated from amplification of reference gene primers within the assay. Sequence reads were collapsed and filtered to measure the absolute abundance of every unique TCRbeta CDR3 rearrangement. For each sample, productive Simpson clonality was calculated by taking the square root of Simpson's diversity index across productive rearrangements. As stored in TCRdb, this immuneACCESS dataset retains in-frame rearrangements with V and J assigned. A fraction of the clones does not appear; measured against another copy, unresolved V genes explain less than half of the discrepancy, and the remainder lacks a known reason. The V and J calls and clone size were taken over from that table, and D and trimming were inferred from the DNA. Present in this sample are 70,000 to 95,000 clones, about 85% of which were seen just once. In total, the top ten clones hold approximately 12% of the sample.

Input material: peripheral blood. This receptor was identified in a woman aged 70-85 years with active or convalescent COVID-19. The sequence links TRBV7-7 to TRBJ2-5, and perhaps TRBD2 as D gene, on 5 matching bases. The CDR3 amino acid sequence is: CASSSGYLGKTQYF. The DNA sequence is TGTGCTAGTTCCAGCGGTTACCTCGGGAAGACCCAGTACTTC.